The 22 T cell receptor beta chains below come from one sample, sequenced in a study of control samples from healthy donors and cancer patients. The assay was immunoSEQ multiplex PCR, and TCRdb's table has in-frame clones only and misses some. This table holds over 100,000 clones, around 89% found once. Sample: blood. These TCRs come from a man aged 35-49 years in good health.

The rearrangement links TRBV19 to TRBJ1-4, with 7 bases that match TRBD1. The CDR3 sequence is 14 residues long. V lost 5 bases, J lost 8 bases, and 8 bases stayed unmatched. Germline V lookup: CDR1 LNHDA, CDR2 SQIVND (reference sequence). The CDR3: CASSLTGFNEKLFF. The CDR3 bases are TGTGCCAGTAGTCTGACAGGGTTTAACGAAAAACTGTTTTTT.

The chain links TRBV6-5 to TRBJ1-1; 7 nucleotides match TRBD1. This CDR3 has 14 residues. J was trimmed by 4 bases and V by 2 bases; bases with no gene match: 4. Germline CDR1 and CDR2: MNHEY and SVGAGI. CDR3 bases: TGTGCCAGCAGTTACCTACAGGGGATCACTGAAGCTTTCTTT. It specifies CASSYLQGITEAFF.

V usage is TRBV19 and J usage is TRBJ2-3, with a weak D call TRBD2 (5 bases). The germline V gene encodes CDR1 LNHDA and CDR2 SQIVND (reference sequence). The ends were cut back, 7 bases at V and 6 bases at J, with 20 bases in the middle. The CDR3 covers 15 residues. CDR3 in DNA: TGTGCCAGTAAGAGCGACTGGCTAGCACGGGATACGCAGTATTTT. This sequence encodes CASKSDWLARDTQYF.

V gene TRBV15 combines with J gene TRBJ2-7; 7 bases are a match to TRBD2. The CDR3 spans 13 residues. The ends lost 4 bases at V and 7 bases at J; junction bases unmatched: 7. CDR1 and CDR2 (germline): LNHNV, YYDKDF (reference sequence). The CDR3 DNA is TGTGCCACCAGCAAAGAAGGACTAGTTGAGCAGTACTTC. This encodes CATSKEGLVEQYF.

The rearrangement links TRBV24-1 to TRBJ1-2; D uncertain. The V gene lost 3 bases and the J gene lost 8 bases, with 12 bases spanning the gap. This CDR3 comprises 13 residues. Looked up from germline, CDR1 is KGHDR and CDR2 is SFDVKD. In DNA, the CDR3 is TGTGCCACCAGTGATAGGGCACTCAAAGGCTACACCTTC. Translating gives CATSDRALKGYTF.

CDR3 sequence (DNA): TGTGCCAGCAGCCCCATACAGGAGACTAACTATGGCTACACCTTC. It codes for CASSPIQETNYGYTF. The V gene is TRBV7-9, the J gene TRBJ1-2, with D possibly being TRBD1 (5 bases). Germline assignment: CDR1 SEHNR and CDR2 FQNEAQ (reference sequence). V was trimmed by 5 bases and J by 0 bases, leaving 13 bases between them. There are 15 residues in the CDR3.

The genes are TRBV12-5 and TRBJ1-1; unclear D gene. CDR1 is LGHNT and CDR2 is FRNRAP in the germline V gene. V lost 3 bases to trimming and J lost 4 bases, with 6 bases between them. This CDR3 has 12 amino acids. CDR3 DNA sequence: TGTGCTAGTGGTTTTTCTCCCACTGAAGCTTTCTTT. Translation: CASGFSPTEAFF.

In its sample, this clone was seen a few times. The chain couples TRBV6-6 to TRBJ2-7, with 12 bases lining up with TRBD1. Germline lookup yields CDR1 MNHNY and CDR2 SVGAGI (reference sequence). The CDR3 loop spans 14 amino acids. V was pared by 6 bases and J by 6 bases, with 6 bases of the junction left unmatched. The CDR3 loop reads CASSGGQGAFEQYF. The CDR3 nucleotides read TGTGCCAGCAGCGGGGGACAGGGGGCTTTCGAGCAGTACTTC.

This chain connects TRBV28 to TRBJ1-5, with 9 positions matching TRBD1. V trimming: 4 bases; J trimming: 7 bases; junction bases outside the gene matches: 5. Per germline, CDR1 MDHEN and CDR2 SYDVKM. There are 14 residues in the CDR3. The CDR3 region has the DNA TGTGCCAGCAGTTCCGCGACAGGGGGACAGCCCCAGCATTTT. This encodes CASSSATGGQPQHF. Drawing the rest from reference TRBV28 and TRBJ1-5, the complete variable domain is DVKVTQSSRYLVKRTGEKVFLECVQDMDHENMFWYRQDPGLGLRLIYFSYDVKMKEKGDIPEGYSVSREKKERFSLILESASTNQTSMYLCASSSATGGQPQHFGDGTRLSIL.

The V call is TRBV4-1, the J call TRBJ1-6; D is ambiguous. The CDR3 contains 17 residues. Trimming took off 2 bases at V and 8 bases at J, with 19 bases between the two ends. The germline CDR1 and CDR2 sequences are MGHRA and YSYEKL. The CDR3 DNA reads as TGCGCCAGCAGCCAAAGGGCCCAGAGAAGAATTGATTCACCCCTCCACTTT. Protein: CASSQRAQRRIDSPLHF.

The J gene is TRBJ1-5, the V gene TRBV28, with a weak D call TRBD1 (5 bases). The CDR3 consists of 17 residues. Germline V lookup: CDR1 MDHEN, CDR2 SYDVKM. V lost 5 bases, J lost 1 base, and 18 bases lay in between. As DNA, the CDR3 is TGTGCCAGCAGTCCGCGGTGGGGGACGGGAAGCAATCAGCCCCAGCATTTT. It specifies CASSPRWGTGSNQPQHF.

The chain has TRBV28 and TRBJ1-3, with D uncertain. The CDR3 is made up of 12 amino acids. The V gene lost 7 bases and the J gene lost 1 base, with 5 bases spanning the gap. Germline V gives CDR1 MDHEN, CDR2 SYDVKM. This CDR3 reads CASNGSGNTIYF. Written as DNA, the CDR3 is TGTGCCAGCAACGGATCTGGAAACACCATATATTTT. The full variable domain, in which reference TRBV28 and TRBJ1-3 provide the parts outside the CDR3, is DVKVTQSSRYLVKRTGEKVFLECVQDMDHENMFWYRQDPGLGLRLIYFSYDVKMKEKGDIPEGYSVSREKKERFSLILESASTNQTSMYLCASNGSGNTIYFGEGSWLTVV.

The chain joins TRBV7-9 to TRBJ2-7; 9 nucleotides line up with TRBD1. V was pared by 5 bases and J by 4 bases, with 9 bases of the junction left unmatched. This CDR3 is 15 amino acids long. Germline V CDR1 and CDR2: SEHNR, FQNEAQ (reference sequence). This CDR3 reads CASSPNRDRVYEQYF. The CDR3, as DNA: TGTGCCAGCAGCCCAAACCGGGACAGGGTTTACGAGCAGTACTTC.

The rearrangement uses TRBV15 and TRBJ1-1; D gene unclear. The CDR3 is made up of 17 amino acids. Looked up from germline, CDR1 is LNHNV and CDR2 is YYDKDF (reference sequence). V lost 0 bases, J lost 5 bases, and 19 bases lay in between. The CDR3 reads CATSRDGVRLTRTEAFF. The CDR3, as DNA: TGTGCCACCAGCAGAGATGGGGTGAGACTCACGAGGACTGAAGCTTTCTTT.

V and J are TRBV5-1 and TRBJ1-4, with D unresolved. This CDR3 region has 14 residues. V shed 0 bases and J shed 3 bases, with 6 bases lying between them. From germline, CDR1 is SGHRS and CDR2 YFSETQ. CDR3 sequence (DNA): TGCGCCAGCAGCTTGGGGCACCCTAATGAAAAACTGTTTTTT. As protein: CASSLGHPNEKLFF.

A word on this clone: This may stem from a read error, because a much larger clone lies one nucleotide away. The identical CDR3 is also encoded by other nucleotide sequences in the sample. V is TRBV7-9 and J is TRBJ1-5; no clear D. This CDR3 has 13 residues. Deletions cut 1 base from V and 4 bases from J, with 5 bases between. Germline assignment: CDR1 SEHNR and CDR2 FQNEAQ (reference sequence). The CDR3 loop reads CASSLDENQPQHF. CDR3 nucleotides: TGTGCCAGCAGCTTAGATGAGAATCAGCCCCAGCATTTT.

CDR3 loop: CASMRQGTYGYTF. CDR3 in DNA: TGTGCCAGCATGAGGCAGGGAACCTATGGCTACACCTTC. The V and J genes are TRBV9 and TRBJ1-2, with D perhaps matching TRBD1 (5 bases). Looked up from germline, CDR1 is SGDLS and CDR2 is YYNGEE. The CDR3 extends over 13 amino acids. V lost 6 bases and J 4 bases, leaving 13 bases between the germline ends.

This clone was counted once. The J gene is TRBJ2-6, the V gene TRBV5-8; no reliable D call. V was clipped by 0 bases and J by 2 bases, with 6 bases between them. This CDR3 is built from 15 residues. Germline assignment: CDR1 SGHTS and CDR2 YDEGEE. The DNA of the CDR3 is TGTGCCAGCAGCTTGGGGTTGACTGGGGCCAACGTCCTGACTTTC. Its protein is CASSLGLTGANVLTF.

V gene TRBV19 combines with J gene TRBJ1-5; D is possibly TRBD1 (5 bases). V lost 3 bases and J 5 bases, leaving 14 bases between the germline ends. Per germline, CDR1 LNHDA and CDR2 SQIVND (reference sequence). The CDR3 is made up of 15 amino acids. The CDR3 loop is CASSMRGQGHQPQHF. The DNA for the CDR3 is TGTGCCAGTAGTATGCGAGGTCAGGGACATCAGCCCCAGCATTTT.

The V and J genes are TRBV9 and TRBJ1-6; 7 bases align to TRBD1. Germline V gives CDR1 SGDLS, CDR2 YYNGEE. The length of the CDR3 is 16 residues. J gave up 4 bases and V 4 bases, and 8 bases lay outside the gene matches. CDR3 sequence reads: CASSHGGGQYNSPLHF. Here the CDR3 DNA reads TGTGCCAGCAGCCATGGGGGGGGACAGTATAATTCACCCCTCCACTTT.

This clone was observed many times. This chain connects TRBV24-1 to TRBJ1-5, with unresolved D. From germline, CDR1 is KGHDR and CDR2 SFDVKD. The CDR3 totals 8 residues. In DNA form, the CDR3 reads TGTGGGCATCAGCCCCAGCATTTT. Translation gives CGHQPQHF.

The chain couples TRBV14 to TRBJ1-6; tentative D call: TRBD1 (5 bases). The germline V gene encodes CDR1 SGHDN and CDR2 FVKESK. V lost 4 bases, J lost 6 bases, and 10 bases lay in between. CDR3 length: 14 residues. CDR3 protein: CASSLRATNSPLHF. CDR3 DNA: TGTGCCAGCAGCCTCAGGGCTACTAATTCACCCCTCCACTTT.